These T cell receptor beta chains were read from a single sample in a study of T cells in localized non-small cell lung cancer. The assay was immunoSEQ multiplex PCR, and TCRdb's table has in-frame clones only and misses some. The sample has about 74,000 clones, about 81% seen once. Material: peripheral blood, obtained before any cancer treatment. Receptor source: a female donor aged 60 or older with stage I lung adenocarcinoma. The CDR3 runs from the conserved cysteine through the conserved F or W. The D gene is left open where the match is weak. Not all rows give a size; the values are once, few, many and, for expanded clones, a class.

DNA | CDR3 | V | size | J | D
TGTGCCACCGGGGCCCGGGACAGCGGAAAAACCGGGGAGCTGTTTTTT | CATGARDSGKTGELFF | TRBV15 | NA | TRBJ2-2 | TRBD1
TGTGCCAGTAGTATTGGGACTAGCGGGAACTACAATGAGCAGTTCTTC | CASSIGTSGNYNEQFF | TRBV19 | NA | TRBJ2-1 | TRBD2
TGTGCCAGCAGCTTAGATCAGAACCTCCTCCGCGGCACAGATACGCAGTATTTT | CASSLDQNLLRGTDTQYF | TRBV11-2 | NA | TRBJ2-3 | NA
TGTGCCAGCAGTTACCTTGACAGAAATTCACCCCTCCACTTT | CASSYLDRNSPLHF | TRBV6-5 | NA | TRBJ1-6 | NA
TGTGCCAGCAGCTGGCTGGACAGGGAGGCTTCACCCCTCCACTTT | CASSWLDREASPLHF | TRBV5-5 | few | TRBJ1-6 | TRBD1
TGTGCCAGCAGCTTAATAGGGGGCATCGATACGCAGTATTTT | CASSLIGGIDTQYF | TRBV11-3 | once | TRBJ2-3 | TRBD1
TGTGCCAGCAGTTTATCGATTGTTAAAGGGAACTATGGCTACACCTTC | CASSLSIVKGNYGYTF | TRBV27 | NA | TRBJ1-2 | NA
TGTGCCAGCAGCTCCCCCCGGGGTGGGGTACCGAGAACCTTC | CASSSPRGGVPRTF | TRBV11-2 | NA | TRBJ1-2 | NA
TGTGCCAGCAGCAAAGCGGTGAGGGGTTGCGGCGAGACCCAGTACTTC | CASSKAVRGCGETQYF | TRBV21-1 | once | TRBJ2-5 | NA
TGTGCCAGCAGCTTCCAGCGGGAGGCCGTAAGTGGAGATACGCAGTATTTT | CASSFQREAVSGDTQYF | TRBV7-2 | NA | TRBJ2-3 | TRBD2
TGTGCCAGCAGCGTAGCACCGAACACCGGGGAGCTGTTTTTT | CASSVAPNTGELFF | TRBV9 | NA | TRBJ2-2 | NA
TGTGCCAGCAGTGAAGCGCGGGGTCGGGGAGATGGTGGAAACACCATATATTTT | CASSEARGRGDGGNTIYF | TRBV6-1 | NA | TRBJ1-3 | NA
TGTGCCAGCAATTCCGGACGCCGTAATTCACCCCTCCACTTT | CASNSGRRNSPLHF | TRBV11-3 | few | TRBJ1-6 | NA
TGTGCCAGTAGTATTGCTAGCGGGGCAGAGACCCAGTACTTC | CASSIASGAETQYF | TRBV19 | few | TRBJ2-5 | TRBD2
TGCGCCAGCAGCTTAGCGGGGATCACAGATACGCAGTATTTT | CASSLAGITDTQYF | TRBV5-1 | NA | TRBJ2-3 | TRBD2
TGCGCCAGCAGCTCCGGACAGGGGTATTCACCCCTCCACTTT | CASSSGQGYSPLHF | TRBV5-1 | few | TRBJ1-6 | TRBD1
TGCGCCAGCAGCCCTAGGGGGGACGGTTTTGAAAAACTGTTTTTT | CASSPRGDGFEKLFF | TRBV4-1 | NA | TRBJ1-4 | NA
TGTGCCGGCAGTGACGGGGGATATACGCAGTATTTT | CAGSDGGYTQYF | TRBV6-1 | NA | TRBJ2-3 | NA
TGTGCCAGTAAAACAGGGGTGTACGAGCAGTACTTC | CASKTGVYEQYF | TRBV6-6 | many | TRBJ2-7 | TRBD1
TGTGCCAGTAGTATGGAACAGAGGGGCTACACCTTC | CASSMEQRGYTF | TRBV19 | few | TRBJ1-2 | NA
TGTGCCAGCAGCCCCGGACAGGGGACGGTTGGCTACACCTTC | CASSPGQGTVGYTF | TRBV7-9 | NA | TRBJ1-2 | TRBD1
TGTGCCACCAGCGACGTGAACACCGGGGAGCTGTTTTTT | CATSDVNTGELFF | TRBV15 | NA | TRBJ2-2 | NA
TGTGCCAGCAGCTTAATAGCGGCGAATGAGCAGTTCTTC | CASSLIAANEQFF | TRBV7-3 | NA | TRBJ2-1 | NA
TGTGCCATCAGCGGGAGCGCCCACAGCCGTGGCTACACCTTC | CAISGSAHSRGYTF | TRBV10-3 | NA | TRBJ1-2 | NA
TGTGCCAGCAGCTTATCTTCGAAATACACTGAAGCTTTCTTT | CASSLSSKYTEAFF | TRBV11-2 | NA | TRBJ1-1 | NA
TGTGCCAGTAGTATGACAGGGCAGGCTGGGGAGCTGTTTTTT | CASSMTGQAGELFF | TRBV19 | NA | TRBJ2-2 | TRBD1
TGTGCCAGCTCACCCGGGACAGGGTGGGAGACCCAGTACTTC | CASSPGTGWETQYF | TRBV18 | NA | TRBJ2-5 | TRBD1
TGTGCCAGCAGCTTAGCGGGAAAAACGGCCTACGAGCAGTACTTC | CASSLAGKTAYEQYF | TRBV7-2 | NA | TRBJ2-7 | NA
TGTGCCAGCAGTTACTCGCCAGGGGCTAATGAAAAACTGTTTTTT | CASSYSPGANEKLFF | TRBV6-6 | NA | TRBJ1-4 | NA
TGTGCCAGCAGCACTTTCAGACTAGCAGAAGAGACCCAGTACTTC | CASSTFRLAEETQYF | TRBV7-2 | NA | TRBJ2-5 | TRBD2
TGTGCCAGCAGCTTAGAGACTAGCGGGGGTTACAATGAGCAGTTCTTC | CASSLETSGGYNEQFF | TRBV7-6 | NA | TRBJ2-1 | TRBD2
TGTGCCAGCAGTCGGGTCACCAGCTACGAGCAGTACTTC | CASSRVTSYEQYF | TRBV27 | NA | TRBJ2-7 | NA
TGTGCCAGCAGCTTTTTTGACGCTGAAGCTTTCTTT | CASSFFDAEAFF | TRBV7-9 | once | TRBJ1-1 | NA
TGTGCCAGCAGTGGGGGCAATCAGCCCCAGCATTTT | CASSGGNQPQHF | TRBV27 | NA | TRBJ1-5 | NA
TGTGCCAGCTCAACCGCTCAAAGGACAGGGTTTACTACTGAAGCTTTCTTT | CASSTAQRTGFTTEAFF | TRBV18 | NA | TRBJ1-1 | TRBD1
TGTGCCAGTAGTATTAAGGGGGAGAGCTCCTACGAGCAGTACTTC | CASSIKGESSYEQYF | TRBV19 | NA | TRBJ2-7 | NA
TGTGCCACCCGGGACCACCTCTACGAGCAGTACTTC | CATRDHLYEQYF | TRBV6-1 | NA | TRBJ2-7 | NA
TGCGCCAGCAGCTTGGGGACAGGGGGAATAACAGATACGCAGTATTTT | CASSLGTGGITDTQYF | TRBV5-1 | few | TRBJ2-3 | TRBD1
TGTGCCAGCAGCGTAACTAGAGATACGCAGTATTTT | CASSVTRDTQYF | TRBV7-2 | NA | TRBJ2-3 | NA
TGTGCCAGCAGCCCCCGGGACAGGAGGACCGGGGAGCTGTTTTTT | CASSPRDRRTGELFF | TRBV9 | NA | TRBJ2-2 | TRBD1
TGTGCCAGCAGCTTTGTGGGCCCAGTGGTTAACTATGGCTACACCTTC | CASSFVGPVVNYGYTF | TRBV12-1 | NA | TRBJ1-2 | NA